This TCR beta chain was obtained from a study of blood T cell repertoires in COVID-19. Overall study: Sources were T cells, B-cell-depleted T cells, or PBMCs; the material itself was cDNA or gDNA.

V lost 4 bases, J lost 0 bases, and 10 bases lay in between. Germline V gene sequence: CDR1 SGHVS, CDR2 FQNEAQ. The CDR3 runs 15 residues. The method was immunoSEQ multiplex PCR; TCRdb's version includes in-frame clones alone and lacks a portion of them. This sample has approximately 63,000 clones, with roughly 88% found just once. This chain links TRBV7-8 with TRBJ1-5; D remains unclear. Material: peripheral blood. This clonotype was obtained from an elderly woman with active COVID-19. CDR3 nucleotides: TGTGCCAGCAGCTCTGGGAGAATTAGCAATCAGCCCCAGCATTTT. Residues: CASSSGRISNQPQHF.